This T cell receptor beta chain originates from a study of blood T cells in healthy people across ages. At least 6 million PBMCs were isolated per sample. The extraction recovered at least 5.5 micrograms of total RNA per sample. Germline values: CDR1 SNHLY, CDR2 FYNNEI. The length of the CDR3 is 13 residues. For this clonotype: Its matching antigen is unknown. One junction end disagrees with the germline gene, perhaps due to a read error.

PCR was performed a second time for roughly 6 to 12 cycles using a sample-barcoded 5' primer and a J-beta primer mix. The template-switch adaptor, which had 12 random nucleotides, put a tag on each cDNA molecule. TCRdb itself ran the 5' RACE reads through MiXCR, one entry per CDR3 protein. The profile shows about 1.5 million distinct CDR3 sequences, approximately 42% of them singletons. The study's findings and limits: Long-lived and aged donors differed, with more naive CD4+ cells and higher diversity in the long-lived.

The origin of this receptor is a woman between 18 and 30 years old in good health. The sequenced sample consisted of blood. The rearrangement links TRBV2 to TRBJ1-2; the D gene is possibly TRBD1 (5 bases). The CDR3 nucleotides read TGTGCCAGCAGTGAGGGGGGAATCTATGGCCACACCTTC. This gives the protein CASSEGGIYGHTF.